This TCR beta chain comes out of a study of T cell responses to AZD1222 COVID-19 vaccine. Findings and caveats of the study: Sampling that yielded the repertoires occurred only after the peak T cell response. Donors were mostly white British, more females; clonal diversity possibly underestimated.

The CDR3 consists of 14 residues. Germline V gene lookup returns CDR1 SGHRS and CDR2 YFSETQ. Trimming took 4 bases from V and 0 from J, leaving 11 bases between them. Generated by immunoSEQ multiplex PCR, the TCRdb table keeps only in-frame clones and is missing some. The repertoire consists of some 82,000 clones, with 85% to 90% occurring once and the leading ten covering over 5.5%. Worth noting for this clone: Its antigen is as yet unknown.

The receptor was derived from an adult in good health. The source was peripheral blood, collected on day 0 of AZD1222 vaccination. This rearrangement joins TRBV5-1 to TRBJ2-7, with a weak D call TRBD2 (5 bases). The CDR3 sequence: CASSDPGSSYEQYF. The CDR3 coding sequence is TGCGCCAGCAGCGACCCTGGGAGCTCCTACGAGCAGTACTTC.